This T cell receptor (beta chain) was identified in a study of cytomegalovirus exposure and HLA in healthy donors. This CDR3 is built from 15 residues. Germline CDR1 MNHEY, CDR2 SMNVEV (reference sequence). Trimming shortened V by 6 bases and J by 0 bases, and 9 bases separated the two germline ends. The PCR had 60 Vbeta and 13 Jbeta primers. In the authors' methods: Around 12 million of 70 million to 80 million unique TCR beta chains were shared, per a later count. Profiling relied on immunoSEQ multiplex PCR, and the TCRdb table lists in-frame clones only, not all of them. V and J calls and clone size are given by that table; D and trimming were obtained from the DNA. The sample lists fewer than 130,000 clones, roughly 80% occurring once. Of note for this clone: Its antigen is undetermined.

Broader study findings: Available immune exposure information covered CMV serostatus only. Indistinguishable V segments such as TRBV6-2 and TRBV6-3 were excluded. Some TCR beta chains (roughly 160 of them) were listed as cytomegalovirus-associated.

The chain employs TRBV27 and TRBJ1-6; D remains unclear. This receptor was obtained from a man younger than 40 in good health and CMV-seropositive. Sequencing was carried out using PBMCs. DNA for the CDR3: TGTGCCAGCAGGGACGGGATCTCCTATAATTCACCCCTCCACTTT. Its translation: CASRDGISYNSPLHF.